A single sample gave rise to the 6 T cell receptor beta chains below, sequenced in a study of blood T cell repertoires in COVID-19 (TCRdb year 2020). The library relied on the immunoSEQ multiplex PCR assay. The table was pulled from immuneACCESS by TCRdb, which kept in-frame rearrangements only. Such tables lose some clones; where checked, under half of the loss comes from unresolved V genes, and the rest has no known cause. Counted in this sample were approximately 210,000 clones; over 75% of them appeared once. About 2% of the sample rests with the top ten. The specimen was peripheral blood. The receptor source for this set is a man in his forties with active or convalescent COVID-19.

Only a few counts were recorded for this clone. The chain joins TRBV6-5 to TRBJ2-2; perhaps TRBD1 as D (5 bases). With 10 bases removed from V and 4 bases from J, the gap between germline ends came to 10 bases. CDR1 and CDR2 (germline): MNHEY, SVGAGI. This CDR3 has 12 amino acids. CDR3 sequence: CAIGAGTGELFF. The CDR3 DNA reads TGTGCCATTGGGGCCGGCACCGGGGAGCTGTTTTTT.

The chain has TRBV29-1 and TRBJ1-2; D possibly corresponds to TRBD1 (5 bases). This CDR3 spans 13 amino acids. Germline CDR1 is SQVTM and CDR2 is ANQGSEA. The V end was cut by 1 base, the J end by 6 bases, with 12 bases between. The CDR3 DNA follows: TGCAGCGTTGAAGGCGTGGGGCTGAATGGCTACACCTTC. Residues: CSVEGVGLNGYTF.

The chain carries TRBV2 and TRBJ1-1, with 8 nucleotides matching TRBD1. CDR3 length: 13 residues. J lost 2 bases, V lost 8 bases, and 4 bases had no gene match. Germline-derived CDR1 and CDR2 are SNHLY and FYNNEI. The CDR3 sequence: CASEGQVNTEAFF. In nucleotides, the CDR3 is TGTGCCAGCGAGGGACAGGTCAACACTGAAGCTTTCTTT.

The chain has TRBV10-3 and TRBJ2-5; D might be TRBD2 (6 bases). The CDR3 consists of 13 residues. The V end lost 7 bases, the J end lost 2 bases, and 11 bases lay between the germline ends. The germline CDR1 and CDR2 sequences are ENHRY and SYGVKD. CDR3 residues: CAITVTSQETQYF. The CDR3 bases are TGTGCCATCACTGTGACTAGTCAAGAGACCCAGTACTTC.

The CDR3 spells CASSSPRDYGYTF. The CDR3 region has the DNA TGTGCCAGCAGTTCCCCGAGGGACTATGGCTACACCTTC. The genes are TRBV12-3 or TRBV12-4 and TRBJ1-2; no clear D gene. Trimming took off 4 bases at V and 3 bases at J, with 9 bases between the two ends. This CDR3 is 13 amino acids long.

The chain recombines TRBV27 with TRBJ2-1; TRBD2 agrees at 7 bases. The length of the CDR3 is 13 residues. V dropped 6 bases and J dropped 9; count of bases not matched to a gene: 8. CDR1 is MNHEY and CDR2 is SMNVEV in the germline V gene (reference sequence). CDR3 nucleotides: TGTGCCAGCAGAGGGAGGGCCAGGGTTGAGCAGTTCTTC. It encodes CASRGRARVEQFF.